The T cell receptor (beta chain) described here comes from a study of blood T cell repertoires in COVID-19. Study in general: COVID-19 samples collected from the United States, Italy and Spain covered acute and convalescent phases. PBMCs, B-cell-depleted T cells, or T cells provided the cDNA or gDNA that made up the material.

V lost 6 bases to trimming and J lost 2 bases; unmatched junction nucleotides: 9. This CDR3 is 15 amino acids long. CDR1 is LGHDT, CDR2 YNNKEL, per germline (reference sequence). Using immunoSEQ multiplex PCR, the repertoire was profiled, and TCRdb retains in-frame clones only, with some absent. The profile covers approximately 110,000 clones, with 70% to 90% appearing a single time and less than 1.5% taken by the ten largest. The sequenced material came from peripheral blood. The rearrangement uses TRBV3-1 (or the pseudogene TRBV3-2) and TRBJ2-7, with 8 bases fitting TRBD1. This TCR was sampled from a man aged 35 to 55 with acute or convalescent COVID-19. The DNA for the CDR3 is TGTGCCAGCAGGTCTCCGGGACAGGTAACCTACGAGCAGTACTTC. This gives the protein CASRSPGQVTYEQYF.